This T cell receptor (beta chain) was identified in a study of shared clonotypes between healthy human individuals (dated by TCRdb to about 2020). Study-wide context: A couple of women and a few men aged 18 to 49 years were included in the cohort. Per donor, three plates each were used for CD4 naive and CD4 memory, two for CD8 naive, and one for CD8 memory. To estimate repertoire size and how much clonotype sharing occurs between individuals, the study deeply sequenced the blood TCR repertoires of roughly 5 healthy adults. To increase sequencing depth and limit assay-specific biases, TCR repertoire library preparation and sequencing were carried out by different laboratories using diverse techniques. Per donor, leukapheresis produced somewhere between about 0.85 and 8.9 billion PBMCs. The study at large found these results: Rarefaction of sorted-subset datasets indicated incomplete sequencing despite the large sequencing depth. Pairwise subsampling led to the expectation that sequencing depth would affect the degree of clonotype sharing among donors. When a few donors were compared, the shared fraction of clonotypes was 5% to 6.5% for naive CD4, 3.5% for naive CD8, roughly 2.3% for memory CD4, and roughly 0.4% for memory CD8. Sampling was limited to blood, and TCR repertoires in tissue likely differ from TCR repertoires in blood. Estimated clonotype richness was generally larger for naive than for memory subsets. Compared with non-shared clonotypes, clonotypes shared by all four sorted-subset donors had higher generation probabilities. Because the study included only a small number of donors, the genetic and exposure-history diversity represented was limited.

For the CD8 naive samples, CD45RO-negative cells were positively selected for CCR7, yielding a CD45RA+CCR7+ population from which TemRA cells were excluded. The donors were healthy, HIV-negative adults who had no recently reported acute infections or vaccinations. Only Caucasian adults living in Nashville, Tennessee, USA were represented among the donors. Blood was obtained by leukapheresis, after which PBMCs were separated by Ficoll-Histopaque density gradient centrifugation and cryopreserved in liquid nitrogen vapor phase. Purity and quantity of every magnetically sorted T cell population were checked by analytical flow cytometry. Each sorted fraction had its genomic DNA isolated and then quantified by UV absorbance on a Nanodrop 2000c. In regard to this clone: This clone's antigen is unknown. Per-base quality was not reported, and no clone a single base away is much larger than it.

From cysteine to phenylalanine, the CDR3 is 14 amino acids long. CDR3 DNA is the only sequence kept; it has 42 bases, read in frame from the first base. V gives up 1 base and J gives up 7 bases, and the segment between their germline ends measures 14 bases. CDR1 and CDR2 are read off the germline V gene (reference sequence) as SEHNR and FQNEAQ. TCR CDR3 regions were amplified from genomic DNA by multiplex PCR using the deep immunoSEQ assay. Genomic DNA extracted from each cell subset was distributed evenly over all wells of several immunoSEQ 96-well plates, and each plate served as one replicate. For sorted subsets, each replicate PCR was loaded with roughly 0.2 ug genomic DNA, equivalent to some 31,000 T cell genomes. The purified libraries were quantified using a Qubit 3.0 fluorometer, sized with a Bioanalyzer 2100, and then quantified again using the KAPA Library Quantification kit. Every immunoSEQ 96-well plate was sequenced on a dedicated single-read 150-cycle Illumina NextSeq 550 flow cell. As for the original processing: Because the immunoSEQ output included only junctional sequences and no quality scores, the filtering could not be the same as the filtering used for full-length reads. Sequences were annotated with PyIR, a Python wrapper for IgBLAST v1.9, using IMGT germline references to assign V/J genes and CDR3. Reads with weak V/J assignments (E-value above 1e-6), missing CDR3, stop codons, out-of-frame junctions, or ambiguous translated residues were removed. V3J clonotypes were defined as sequences sharing an identical inferred V gene, J gene, and CDR3 amino acid sequence. To compute the percentage overlap between repertoires, the number of shared unique clonotypes was divided by the size of the smaller repertoire. Richness of each repertoire was evaluated using RTK rarefaction, the Chao1 estimator, and Recon v2.1 estimates of unobserved clonotypes. Generation probabilities were computed with OLGA for all TCRbeta clonotypes obtained by the gDNA method from several donors. TCRdb stores this immuneACCESS table with in-frame sequences only. Part of the clones is absent; in the studies checked, under half of the shortfall reflects unresolved V genes, and no reason is known for the rest. V, J and clone size are those of that table, while D and trimming were read from the DNA. This sample gives about 2.1 million clones in total; around 93% of them show up just once. Of the sample, approximately 1.6% is held by the ten largest clones.

Sequenced input: naive CD8+ T cells from PBMCs. The cell subset or site label of this sample denotes: CD45RA+CCR7+. This sequence uses TRBV7-9 and TRBJ2-7, and the D gene may be TRBD2, 5 bases matching. The source is a young man in good health. Some clones in this sample may be carry-over from other donors' samples. The CDR3 protein sequence reads: CASSLVAGVGEQYF. The sequence in DNA is TGTGCCAGCAGCTTAGTCGCCGGGGTCGGGGAGCAGTACTTC.